One and the same sample provided the 18 T cell receptor beta chains below, sequenced in a study of human T cells and chemical hapten exposure. TCRdb reanalysed the RACE reads using MiXCR and keeps one entry per CDR3 protein. The sample holds under 95,000 distinct CDR3 sequences, 8.5% to 9% seen once. Time point specified: healthy volunteer bleed at 2 weeks. Unfractionated whole blood was the source from which total RNA was extracted. What was sequenced was whole blood. The receptors were gathered from a female donor in good health. Some clones in this sample may be carry-over from other donors' samples.

In this sample, this clonotype turned up many times. V and J are TRBV28 and TRBJ2-4, with TRBD1 as a possible D gene (6 bases). In germline, CDR1 is MDHEN, CDR2 SYDVKM. This CDR3 has 14 residues. Trimming left V 6 bases short and J 0 bases short, with 9 bases between. CDR3 nucleotide sequence: TGTGCCAGCAGACAAGGGGGAGCCAAAAACATTCAGTACTTC. Amino acid sequence: CASRQGGAKNIQYF.

V usage is TRBV5-8 and J usage is TRBJ2-7; D might be TRBD2 (5 bases). The CDR3 is 14 residues long. V was shortened by 1 base and J by 2 bases, with 10 bases between the two germline ends. Germline values: CDR1 SGHTS, CDR2 YDEGEE. In nucleotides, the CDR3 is TGTGCCAGCAGCTTGCGACTACCTCCCTACGAGCAGTACTTC. Its translation is CASSLRLPPYEQYF.

This clonotype was seen a few times. The genes are TRBV29-1 and TRBJ2-7; D may match TRBD1 or TRBD2 (5 bases each). Per germline, CDR1 SQVTM and CDR2 ANQGSEA. The CDR3 consists of 14 residues. V dropped 6 bases and J dropped 5 bases, with 20 bases sitting between them. CDR3 sequence: CSVARRMGENEQYF. DNA for the CDR3: TGCAGCGTCGCCCGGCGGATGGGGGAGAACGAGCAGTACTTC.

The chain employs TRBV7-3 and TRBJ2-5; D may be TRBD1 (7 bases). From germline, CDR1 is SGHTA and CDR2 FQGTGA. The CDR3 length is 13 residues. V gave up 5 bases and J gave up 4 bases, with 11 bases separating them. The CDR3 sequence is CASSAQGGETQYF. The CDR3 bases are TGTGCCAGCAGCGCGCAGGGGGGAGAGACCCAGTACTTC.

The chain is built from TRBV30 and TRBJ1-5; no definite D call. CDR1 is GTSNPN and CDR2 is SVGIG in the germline V gene (reference sequence). The CDR3 totals 16 residues. Trimming left V 0 bases short and J 6 bases short, with 18 bases between. This CDR3 is CAWSVDPGASTQPQHF. The CDR3 DNA reads TGTGCCTGGAGTGTAGACCCGGGTGCGTCGACTCAGCCCCAGCATTTT.

This clonotype was seen a handful of times. This chain connects TRBV6-2 or TRBV6-3 to TRBJ2-7; D uncertain. The CDR3 runs 15 residues. The germline V gene encodes CDR1 MNHEY and CDR2 SVGEGT. Trimming shortened V by 1 base and J by 0 bases, and 10 bases separated the two germline ends. The CDR3 DNA follows: TGTGCCAGCAGTTACTTCTCGCTAAGCTCCTACGAGCAGTACTTC. This translates into CASSYFSLSSYEQYF.

This chain uses TRBV9 with TRBJ1-3; 8 nucleotides line up with TRBD1. The CDR3 consists of 15 residues. The trim removed 0 bases at V and 2 bases at J, leaving 1 base unmatched. CDR1 and CDR2 (germline): SGDLS, YYNGEE. CDR3 sequence reads: CASSVAQGAGNTIYF. DNA of the CDR3: TGTGCCAGCAGCGTAGCACAGGGGGCTGGAAACACCATATATTTT.

This clonotype was recorded a few times. The chain combines TRBV7-2 with TRBJ2-7, with 13 bases that match TRBD2. The ends lost 5 bases at V and 0 bases at J; junction bases unmatched: 7. Germline lookup yields CDR1 SGHTA and CDR2 FQGNSA. The CDR3 sequence is 17 residues long. The chain's CDR3 is CASSPGLAGVISYEQYF. CDR3 DNA sequence: TGTGCCAGCAGCCCCGGACTAGCGGGAGTTATCTCCTACGAGCAGTACTTC.

The V gene is TRBV28, the J gene TRBJ2-3, with D perhaps matching TRBD1 (6 bases). This CDR3 region has 19 residues. Germline values: CDR1 MDHEN, CDR2 SYDVKM. Trimming took 2 bases from V and 1 from J, leaving 22 bases between them. The CDR3, as DNA: TGTGCCAGCAGTTTAATCTCGGATGAACAGGGCTTTGGCACAGATACGCAGTATTTT. This sequence encodes CASSLISDEQGFGTDTQYF. The entire variable domain, with the rest obtained from reference TRBV28 and TRBJ2-3, is as follows: DVKVTQSSRYLVKRTGEKVFLECVQDMDHENMFWYRQDPGLGLRLIYFSYDVKMKEKGDIPEGYSVSREKKERFSLILESASTNQTSMYLCASSLISDEQGFGTDTQYFGPGTRLTVL.

The chain links TRBV12-5 to TRBJ2-3; D not resolved. CDR1 is LGHNT and CDR2 is FRNRAP in the germline V gene. The CDR3 loop spans 11 amino acids. Trimming removed 1 base from V and 12 bases from J, with 8 bases in between. The CDR3 loop is CASGLGDAQYF. CDR3 bases: TGTGCTAGTGGTTTGGGAGACGCCCAGTATTTT.

This clonotype was found many times. The chain couples TRBV28 to TRBJ1-1; D remains unclear. Germline V CDR1 and CDR2: MDHEN, SYDVKM. This CDR3 contains 12 residues. Trimming shortened V by 4 bases and J by 0 bases, and 3 bases separated the two germline ends. The CDR3 loop is CASSYLNTEAFF. For the CDR3, the DNA is TGTGCCAGCAGTTACCTGAACACTGAAGCTTTCTTT.

The sample holds a few counts of this clonotype. The chain links TRBV28 to TRBJ1-3; D gene ambiguous. Germline V gene data show CDR1 as MDHEN and CDR2 as SYDVKM. V lost 4 bases, J lost 4 bases, and 17 bases lay in between. The CDR3 is 16 amino acids. The DNA of the CDR3 is TGTGCCAGCAGTTCAGTCAGCATATCCTTCGGAAACACCATATATTTT. It yields the protein CASSSVSISFGNTIYF. Using reference TRBV28 and TRBJ1-3 for the parts outside the CDR3, the full variable domain is DVKVTQSSRYLVKRTGEKVFLECVQDMDHENMFWYRQDPGLGLRLIYFSYDVKMKEKGDIPEGYSVSREKKERFSLILESASTNQTSMYLCASSSVSISFGNTIYFGEGSWLTVV.

This clonotype was counted ten times or more. The chain is built from TRBV7-9 and TRBJ2-7; the D gene is possibly TRBD1 (5 bases). Germline CDR1 SEHNR, CDR2 FQNEAQ (reference sequence). The CDR3 is made up of 12 amino acids. V was pared by 5 bases and J by 6 bases, with 11 bases between. The CDR3, as DNA: TGTGCCAGCAGCATGCAGGGTACCGAGCAGTACTTC. Residues: CASSMQGTEQYF.

A remark on this clonotype: A read error is possible here, since a much larger clone lies one base away. V is TRBV5-8 and J is TRBJ2-2; no clear D. The CDR3 spans 12 residues. Germline V gene sequence: CDR1 SGHTS, CDR2 YDEGEE. The CDR3 region has the DNA TGTGACAGCAGTTTTAGGACCGGGGAGCTGTTTTTT. The encoded protein is CDSSFRTGELFF.

This clonotype appeared many times. J is TRBJ2-5 and V is TRBV29-1; D is undetermined. This CDR3 comprises 11 residues. CDR1 is SQVTM, CDR2 ANQGSEA, per germline. V dropped 5 bases and J dropped 4 bases, with 8 bases sitting between them. DNA of the CDR3: TGCAGCGTTAGCTCTCGAGAGACCCAGTACTTC. Translating it yields CSVSSRETQYF.

This clonotype was observed a handful of times. The chain carries TRBV2 and TRBJ2-3, with D uncertain. V lost 8 bases to trimming and J lost 0 bases, with 12 bases between them. The length of the CDR3 is 14 residues. Germline CDR1 reads SNHLY; CDR2 reads FYNNEI. This chain's CDR3 is CASLWDHSTDTQYF. The CDR3 DNA is TGTGCCAGCTTATGGGATCACAGCACAGATACGCAGTATTTT.

This clonotype was seen a handful of times. V is TRBV15 and J is TRBJ2-5, with D possibly matching TRBD2 (6 bases). CDR1 and CDR2 (germline): LNHNV, YYDKDF (reference sequence). The CDR3 has 17 residues. V lost 3 bases and J lost 1, with 18 bases in between. In DNA form, the CDR3 reads TGTGCCACCAGCAGGGGAATGACTAGGTCCAGCCAAGAGACCCAGTACTTC. It encodes CATSRGMTRSSQETQYF.

This clonotype was observed a few times. The V and J genes are TRBV19 and TRBJ1-4; D may be TRBD1 (6 bases). This CDR3 spans 12 amino acids. V lost 9 bases to trimming and J lost 8 bases, with 13 bases between them. Germline CDR1 and CDR2: LNHDA and SQIVND (reference sequence). CDR3 sequence reads: CASQDRREKLFF. The CDR3 nucleotides are TGTGCCAGCCAGGACAGACGCGAAAAACTGTTTTTT.